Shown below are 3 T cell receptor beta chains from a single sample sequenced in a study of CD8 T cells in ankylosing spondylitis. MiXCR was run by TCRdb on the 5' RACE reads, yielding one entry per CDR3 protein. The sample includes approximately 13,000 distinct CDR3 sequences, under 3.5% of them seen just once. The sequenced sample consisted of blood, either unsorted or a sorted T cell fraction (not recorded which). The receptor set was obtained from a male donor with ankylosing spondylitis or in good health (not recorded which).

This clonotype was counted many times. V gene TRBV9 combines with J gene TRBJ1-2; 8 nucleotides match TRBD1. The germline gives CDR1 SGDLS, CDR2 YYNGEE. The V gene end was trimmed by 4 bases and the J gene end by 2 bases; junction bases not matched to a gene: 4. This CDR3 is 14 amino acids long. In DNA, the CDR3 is TGTGCCAGCAGCCCCCGACAGGGGAACTATGGCTACACCTTC. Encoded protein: CASSPRQGNYGYTF.

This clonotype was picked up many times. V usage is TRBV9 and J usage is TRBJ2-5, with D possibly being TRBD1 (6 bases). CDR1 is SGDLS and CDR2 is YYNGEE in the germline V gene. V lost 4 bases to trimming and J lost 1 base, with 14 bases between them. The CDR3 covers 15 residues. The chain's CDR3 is CASSSTTGPQETQYF. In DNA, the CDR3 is TGTGCCAGCAGCTCAACGACAGGCCCCCAAGAGACCCAGTACTTC.

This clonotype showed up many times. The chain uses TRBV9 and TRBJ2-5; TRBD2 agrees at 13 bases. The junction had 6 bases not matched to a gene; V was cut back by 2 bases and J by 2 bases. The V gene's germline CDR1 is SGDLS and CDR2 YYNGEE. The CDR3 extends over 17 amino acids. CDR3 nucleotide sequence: TGTGCCAGCAGCGTCGGGACTAGCGGGGACGCACAAGAGACCCAGTACTTC. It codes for CASSVGTSGDAQETQYF.